Given below is one T cell receptor beta chain in context. As yet, its antigen is unknown. The CDR3 runs to 13 residues. Germline CDR1 is KGHDR and CDR2 is SFDVKD. The record originates from a study of post-analysis software for immune sequencing data. Overall study results and limits: Comparison of patients with controls showed five TRBV segments more frequent in patients, TRBV5-6, TRBV5-1 and TRBV20-1 among them.

Each TCR beta cDNA library carried unique molecular identifiers. MiXCR was run by TCRdb on the PCR reads, yielding one entry per CDR3 protein. The sample has hundreds of thousands of distinct CDR3 sequences, 25% to 30% seen once. The receptor was derived from a girl aged 5 to 17 with multiple sclerosis. The chain combines TRBV24-1 with TRBJ2-5; 7 bases are a match to TRBD1. The J call may be in error: the DNA end matches TRBJ2-7 better. The sample taken for sequencing was blood. The CDR3 region has the DNA TGTGCCACCAGTGGGAGACAGGGCCACGAGCAGTACTTC. It is translated as CATSGRQGHEQYF.